This T cell receptor (beta chain) derives from a study of human T cells and chemical hapten exposure. The overall study: While the approximately 23-week study was under way, patients received diphenylcyclopropenone on the scalp every week. How much TCR each sample yielded varied, mostly because pooled library volumes differed slightly. Study-wide results and limits: Significantly more large CDR3 similarity clusters arose among expanded TCRs than among controls.

Germline V lookup: CDR1 ENHRY, CDR2 SYGVKD. The ends were cut back, 2 bases at V and 0 bases at J, with 7 bases in the middle. CDR3 length: 15 amino acids. Of note for this clonotype: Its antigen remains unidentified.

A single record per CDR3 protein comes from TCRdb applying MiXCR to the RACE reads. The sample records approximately 82,000 distinct CDR3 sequences, over 9.5% being singletons. Time point meaning: patch test 1, 2 weeks after DPC sensitization. This sample's treatment: therapeutic diphenylcyclopropenone sensitization with weekly scalp DPC. The sequencing used whole blood, collected in connection with sensitization to the hapten diphenylcyclopropenone (DPC). This clonotype was sampled from a man aged 35 to 55 with alopecia areata. Some clones in this sample may be carry-over from other donors' samples. The rearrangement uses TRBV10-3 and TRBJ2-2; weak D call: TRBD2 (5 bases). DNA of the CDR3: TGTGCCATCAGTGAGGCTAGCTCGAACACCGGGGAGCTGTTTTTT. Translating gives CAISEASSNTGELFF.